This T cell receptor (beta chain) was identified in a study of response to subunit inactivated influenza vaccine. The study, taken as a whole, reports: New T cells are recruited in small numbers by each seasonal influenza vaccination, according to the authors' suggestion.

CDR1 is SGHTA and CDR2 is FQGNSA in the germline V gene. V lost 2 bases and J lost 3, with 7 bases in between. The CDR3 has 13 amino acids. Of note for this clonotype: Its matching antigen is unknown.

Each CDR3 protein gets one entry after TCRdb re-called the RT-PCR reads with MiXCR. This table holds 650,000 to 800,000 distinct CDR3 sequences, approximately 15% found once. The source material was PBMCs from blood, sampled less than 15 days before vaccination. The rearrangement links TRBV7-2 to TRBJ1-1; D gene uncertain. The origin of this receptor is a man aged 50 to 59 who received an inactivated influenza vaccine. In DNA form, the CDR3 reads TGTGCCAGCAGCTTAACCCATGACACTGAAGCTTTCTTT. Protein product: CASSLTHDTEAFF. Complete variable domain (other parts from reference TRBV7-2 and TRBJ1-1): GAGVSQSPSNKVTEKGKDVELRCDPISGHTALYWYRQSLGQGLEFLIYFQGNSAPDKSGLPSDRFSAERTGGSVSTLTIQRTQQEDSAVYLCASSLTHDTEAFFGQGTRLTVV.